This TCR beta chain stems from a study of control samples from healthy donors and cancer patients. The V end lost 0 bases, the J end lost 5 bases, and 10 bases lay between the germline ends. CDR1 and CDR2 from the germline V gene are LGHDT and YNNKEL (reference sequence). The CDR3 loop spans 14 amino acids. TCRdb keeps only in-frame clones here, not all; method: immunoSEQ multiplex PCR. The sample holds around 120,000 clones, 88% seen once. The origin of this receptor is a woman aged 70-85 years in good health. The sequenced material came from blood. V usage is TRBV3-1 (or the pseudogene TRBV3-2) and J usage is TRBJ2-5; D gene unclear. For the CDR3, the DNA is TGTGCCAGCAGCCAAGAGGGCTTCCAGGAGACCCAGTACTTC. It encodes CASSQEGFQETQYF.